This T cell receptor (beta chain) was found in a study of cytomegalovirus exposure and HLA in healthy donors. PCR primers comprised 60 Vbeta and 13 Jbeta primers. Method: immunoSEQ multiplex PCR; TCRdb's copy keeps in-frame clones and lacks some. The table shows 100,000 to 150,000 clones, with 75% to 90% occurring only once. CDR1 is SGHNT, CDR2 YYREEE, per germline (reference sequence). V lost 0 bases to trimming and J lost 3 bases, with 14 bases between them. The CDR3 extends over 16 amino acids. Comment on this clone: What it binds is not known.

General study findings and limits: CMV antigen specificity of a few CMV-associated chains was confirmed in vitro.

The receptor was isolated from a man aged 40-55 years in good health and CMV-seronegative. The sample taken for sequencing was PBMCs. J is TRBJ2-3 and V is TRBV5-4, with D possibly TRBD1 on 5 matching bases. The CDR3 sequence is CASSLVVQVGTDTQYF. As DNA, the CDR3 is TGTGCCAGCAGCTTGGTAGTACAGGTTGGAACAGATACGCAGTATTTT.